Listed below are T cell receptor beta chains from one sample, sequenced in a study of CD8 T cells in ankylosing spondylitis. TCRdb itself ran the 5' RACE reads through MiXCR, one entry per CDR3 protein. The table has fewer than 400,000 distinct CDR3 sequences, 20% to 25% seen once. The sample comprised blood, either unsorted or a sorted T cell fraction (not recorded which). The receptors come from a male donor with ankylosing spondylitis. Each CDR3 is given without its conserved first and last residue.

cdr3_aa	v_call	j_call
ASSWSGQAGTEAF	TRBV7-8	TRBJ1-1
ASRPGLGDQTQY	TRBV4-2	TRBJ2-5
ASSSSGTGPETQY	TRBV5-1	TRBJ2-5
ASSFLSYTGELF	TRBV11-2	TRBJ2-2
AIGLMGSTDTQY	TRBV10-3	TRBJ2-3
SASGTSGRETQY	TRBV20-1	TRBJ2-5
ASSLNSLSSRY	TRBV7-9	TRBJ2-7
SRAGSAYEQY	TRBV20-1	TRBJ2-7
ASSSTGSRSTDTQY	TRBV5-1	TRBJ2-3
SVQDRQSYEQY	TRBV20-1	TRBJ2-7
SVETRGQETQY	TRBV29-1	TRBJ2-5
ASNRAGIDNSPLH	TRBV9	TRBJ1-6
SAPSGRIAGEREQF	TRBV20-1	TRBJ2-1
ASSLQGHEAF	TRBV18	TRBJ1-1
SASGTRDPQRETQY	TRBV20-1	TRBJ2-5
ASSIWTSGQETQY	TRBV7-9	TRBJ2-5
SARDSGPAGGPYNEQF	TRBV20-1	TRBJ2-1
SASQTNYGYT	TRBV29-1	TRBJ1-2
ASSQVKGGRYEQY	TRBV3-1	TRBJ2-7
ASSPQLTGANYGYT	TRBV19	TRBJ1-2
ASRGGTSGRLPLNEQF	TRBV27	TRBJ2-1
ASSASSGRAYEQY	TRBV9	TRBJ2-7
SATQTSGRGYEQY	TRBV29-1	TRBJ2-7
ASSIRFAQKNTEAF	TRBV6-1	TRBJ1-1
ASTPPPSGVRNEQF	TRBV6-2/TRBV6-3	TRBJ2-1
ASSLQLAEETQY	TRBV5-1	TRBJ2-5
SARGGPTPQH	TRBV20-1	TRBJ1-5
ASSKDGSSYEQY	TRBV5-1	TRBJ2-7
ASSLRLVNSHETQY	TRBV11-2	TRBJ2-5
ASSDPGRTGYT	TRBV7-2	TRBJ1-2
ASSLEGLNYEQY	TRBV7-8	TRBJ2-7
ASGGRYNEQF	TRBV2	TRBJ2-1
ASSFRGRGNQPQH	TRBV7-2	TRBJ1-5
GTGEGRAYEQY	TRBV6-2/TRBV6-3	TRBJ2-7
SAGRRDRVADTQY	TRBV20-1	TRBJ2-3
ASSLGLSGMGASYEQY	TRBV5-1	TRBJ2-7
ASKNWTGGNEQF	TRBV10-2	TRBJ2-1
SVVRTRRSRETQY	TRBV29-1	TRBJ2-5
ASKLGQSNEYEQY	TRBV2	TRBJ2-7
ASSPWTGDSYEQY	TRBV5-1	TRBJ2-7
ASSPVGGWPYEQY	TRBV7-9	TRBJ2-7
ASSVGGRGREQY	TRBV2	TRBJ2-7
ASSQTGYEQY	TRBV7-9	TRBJ2-7
ASSLDLRSREQY	TRBV7-2	TRBJ2-7
ASSGGETVEKLF	TRBV5-1	TRBJ1-4
AISVGQGNTEAF	TRBV10-3	TRBJ1-1
ASSPSEGGVRETQY	TRBV28	TRBJ2-5
ASSLIQGNTEAF	TRBV27	TRBJ1-1
SARDRLAGTYEQY	TRBV20-1	TRBJ2-7
ASSTQGTGGYEQY	TRBV18	TRBJ2-7
AKGGAGDRTDTQY	TRBV30	TRBJ2-3
ASSLSSSPGSGYT	TRBV7-2	TRBJ1-2
SASGHTIETQY	TRBV20-1	TRBJ2-5
ASGRDFSYTDTQY	TRBV6-1	TRBJ2-3